These T cell receptor beta chains were read from a single sample in a study of T cells in Graves' hyperthyroidism and ophthalmopathy. TCRdb recomputed calls from the multiplex PCR reads with MiXCR, one row per CDR3 protein. This table holds about 280,000 distinct CDR3 sequences, about 25% found once. The source material was blood. These receptors were collected from a man between 40 and 49 years old with Graves' hyperthyroidism that later progressed to Graves' ophthalmopathy. The conserved cysteine and the conserved F or W are not part of the CDR3 here. The order of the fields is V gene, clone size, CDR3 protein. The size of a clone is reported for some rows only, either as once, few or many, or as a class for expanded clones.

v_gene: TRBV11-2
abundance: many
CDR3aa: ASRPSGTRADTQY

v_gene: TRBV5-1
abundance: many
CDR3aa: ASSLYRTSQKGPAYEQY

v_gene: TRBV2
abundance: many
CDR3aa: ASSGRRNEYEQY

v_gene: TRBV20-1
abundance: many
CDR3aa: SARRADQPQH

v_gene: TRBV6-2/TRBV6-3
abundance: -
CDR3aa: ASSYRQDNRRYSNQPQH

v_gene: TRBV2
abundance: many
CDR3aa: AFAGTPQETQY

v_gene: TRBV30
abundance: many
CDR3aa: AWSRSQAGELF

v_gene: TRBV4-2
abundance: many
CDR3aa: ASSQDRASQGEQY

v_gene: TRBV7-9
abundance: many
CDR3aa: ASHGAAEAF

v_gene: TRBV12-3/TRBV12-4
abundance: -
CDR3aa: ASSLGSFSYGYT

v_gene: TRBV12-3/TRBV12-4
abundance: many
CDR3aa: ASRRDMTTNYGYT